Described below is a single TCR beta chain sequence and its context. This specimen belongs to a study of blood T cell repertoires in COVID-19. Per the germline V gene, CDR1 is MDHEN and CDR2 is SYDVKM. V lost 6 bases and J lost 2; bases outside the gene matches: 4. The CDR3 runs 13 residues. Original data processing: From reference gene primer amplification, estimates of nucleated cell counts were derived. Data came from immunoSEQ multiplex PCR; TCRdb stores just in-frame clones and leaves some out. Clone size and V and J calls were adopted from that table, with D and trimming inferred from the DNA. The sample contains 350,000 to 500,000 clones, 70% to 90% of which appear only once. The age range of participants was 18 to 89 years, with residence in around 22 US areas. Participant reports of clinical history set cohort assignment. Exposed volunteers were people who met a COVID-19 case within 2 weeks before study entry.

This rearrangement joins TRBV28 to TRBJ2-7, with 7 bases matching TRBD1. The sequence came from a woman between 18 and 29 years old who had been exposed to COVID-19. Sequencing was done on a sample of PBMCs or T cells enriched from blood (not recorded which). The chain's CDR3 is CASRTGLTYEQYF. CDR3 in DNA: TGTGCCAGCAGGACAGGGCTAACCTACGAGCAGTACTTC.